Below, 21 T cell receptor beta chains from the same sample are listed, as sequenced in a study of OX40 agonist ivuxolimab in advanced cancers. Sequenced by immunoSEQ multiplex PCR; TCRdb stores in-frame clones only, minus some. Of 65,000 to 95,000 clones listed, 80% to 95% were seen once; the top ten hold roughly 0.32%. Here the sequenced sample was CD4+ or CD8+ T cells sorted from blood, taken in a trial of the OX40 agonist ivuxolimab. Receptors were obtained from an adult with an advanced solid tumor such as melanoma, head and neck, liver or kidney cancer.

The chain joins TRBV11-2 to TRBJ1-2; no clear D gene. This CDR3 contains 15 residues. The V and J ends lost 2 bases and 0 bases respectively, with 10 bases between them. Germline V lookup: CDR1 SGHAT, CDR2 FQNNGV. DNA for the CDR3: TGTGCCAGCAGCTTACAGTCCGGAGCTAACTATGGCTACACCTTC. This codes for CASSLQSGANYGYTF. The full variable domain, rest sourced from reference TRBV11-2 and TRBJ1-2, is EAGVAQSPRYKIIEKRQSVAFWCNPISGHATLYWYQQILGQGPKLLIQFQNNGVVDDSQLPKDRFSAERLKGVDSTLKIQPAKLEDSAVYLCASSLQSGANYGYTFGSGTRLTVV.

This chain joins TRBV14 and TRBJ2-5; the D gene is possibly TRBD1 (6 bases). V gave up 4 bases and J gave up 2 bases, with 23 bases separating them. The CDR3 has 18 amino acids. Germline V gene sequence: CDR1 SGHDN, CDR2 FVKESK. This chain's CDR3 is CASSRGRRQVLTQETQYF. The CDR3 DNA is TGTGCCAGCAGCCGGGGGCGGCGACAGGTGCTAACACAAGAGACCCAGTACTTC.

The chain employs TRBV29-1 and TRBJ1-4; D uncertain. CDR1 and CDR2 from the germline V gene are SQVTM and ANQGSEA. The ends were cut back, 2 bases at V and 7 bases at J, with 11 bases in the middle. The CDR3 is 13 amino acids. This chain's CDR3 is CSVETGGGEKLFF. CDR3 nucleotides: TGCAGCGTTGAAACGGGAGGAGGTGAAAAACTGTTTTTT.

This sequence joins TRBV5-1 and TRBJ1-6; D is ambiguous. The CDR3 loop spans 15 amino acids. Germline assignment: CDR1 SGHRS and CDR2 YFSETQ. Between the trimmed V and J ends, which lost 0 bases and 6 bases, there was a span of 10 bases. DNA for the CDR3: TGCGCCAGCAGCTTGGAATTCGGAAGTAATTCACCCCTCCACTTT. The encoded protein is CASSLEFGSNSPLHF.

The genes are TRBV2 and TRBJ2-1; 8 nucleotides agree with TRBD2. The junction had 6 bases not matched to a gene; V was cut back by 8 bases and J by 3 bases. The CDR3 has 14 amino acids. Germline V gene data show CDR1 as SNHLY and CDR2 as FYNNEI. CDR3 DNA: TGTGCCAGCCAATTCGGGGGGGTCTACAATGAGCAGTTCTTC. Protein product: CASQFGGVYNEQFF.

The genes are TRBV7-9 and TRBJ1-5; D is perhaps TRBD1 (6 bases). Deletions cut 3 bases from V and 4 bases from J, with 10 bases between. CDR1 is SEHNR, CDR2 FQNEAQ, per germline (reference sequence). CDR3 length: 14 residues. DNA for the CDR3: TGTGCCAGCAGCTTGGTGAGGGGGAATCAGCCCCAGCATTTT. This sequence encodes CASSLVRGNQPQHF.

This rearrangement joins TRBV6-5 to TRBJ2-3, with 8 bases aligning to TRBD2. Germline V gene data show CDR1 as MNHEY and CDR2 as SVGAGI. The CDR3 runs 12 residues. V trimming: 6 bases; J trimming: 4 bases; junction bases outside the gene matches: 0. The CDR3 region has the DNA TGTGCCAGCAGCGGGGGGGCAGATACGCAGTATTTT. Its protein is CASSGGADTQYF.

This chain links TRBV19 with TRBJ1-5; D may be TRBD1 (6 bases). The CDR3 sequence is 15 residues long. Germline CDR1 is LNHDA and CDR2 is SQIVND (reference sequence). V was pared by 6 bases and J by 3 bases, with 15 bases between. The CDR3 protein is CASSSQGKVNQPQHF. CDR3 coding DNA: TGTGCCAGTAGCTCACAGGGTAAGGTCAATCAGCCCCAGCATTTT.

CDR3 coding DNA: TGCGCCAGCAGCCAAGACTTGGGGGGGGTAAACCTGAATCAGCCCCAGCATTTT. It yields the protein CASSQDLGGVNLNQPQHF. The chain combines TRBV4-1 with TRBJ1-5, with D perhaps matching TRBD1 (5 bases). Germline V gene data show CDR1 as MGHRA and CDR2 as YSYEKL. There are 18 residues in the CDR3. V lost 0 bases to trimming and J lost 4 bases, with 19 bases between them.

This chain connects TRBV2 to TRBJ2-3; D remains unclear. The germline CDR1 and CDR2 sequences are SNHLY and FYNNEI. Deletions cut 6 bases from V and 6 bases from J, with 16 bases between. This CDR3 spans 14 amino acids. This CDR3 reads CASSPGPYMDTQYF. In DNA, the CDR3 is TGTGCCAGCAGCCCCGGGCCCTATATGGATACGCAGTATTTT.

The chain carries TRBV6-1 and TRBJ1-2; the match to TRBD1 covers 9 bases. Germline V gene data show CDR1 as MNHNS and CDR2 as SASEGT. V was clipped by 1 base and J by 3 bases; unmatched bases: 0. The CDR3 is made up of 14 amino acids. The CDR3 sequence is CASSEGTGDYGYTF. In DNA form, the CDR3 reads TGTGCCAGCAGTGAAGGGACAGGGGACTATGGCTACACCTTC.

The chain uses TRBV5-1 and TRBJ2-3; D perhaps matches TRBD1 (5 bases). The V end lost 5 bases, the J end lost 1 base, and 11 bases lay between the germline ends. Germline lookup yields CDR1 SGHRS and CDR2 YFSETQ. The CDR3 is made up of 14 amino acids. The CDR3 DNA is TGCGCCAGCAGTCGAGAAGGGGGCACAGATACGCAGTATTTT. This gives the protein CASSREGGTDTQYF. The full variable domain, with the rest looked up from reference TRBV5-1 and TRBJ2-3, is KAGVTQTPRYLIKTRGQQVTLSCSPISGHRSVSWYQQTPGQGLQFLFEYFSETQRNKGNFPGRFSGRQFSNSRSEMNVSTLELGDSALYLCASSREGGTDTQYFGPGTRLTVL.

V is TRBV2 and J is TRBJ2-3, with D unclear. This CDR3 spans 13 amino acids. Germline V gene data show CDR1 as SNHLY and CDR2 as FYNNEI. V was shortened by 3 bases and J by 5 bases, with 9 bases between the two germline ends. CDR3 region: CASSDSPLDTQYF. As DNA, the CDR3 is TGTGCCAGCAGTGACAGCCCCCTAGATACGCAGTATTTT.

V usage is TRBV15 and J usage is TRBJ2-5; the match to TRBD2 covers 13 bases. The CDR3 is 17 residues long. Germline assignment: CDR1 LNHNV and CDR2 YYDKDF (reference sequence). The J segment lost 2 bases and the V segment lost 1 base, leaving 4 bases of the junction unmatched. CDR3 nucleotides: TGTGCCACCAGCAGAGGACTAGCGGGGGGACAACAAGAGACCCAGTACTTC. This encodes CATSRGLAGGQQETQYF.

The rearrangement uses TRBV2 and TRBJ2-5; TRBD1 is a possible D gene (5 bases). The CDR3 consists of 13 residues. The V gene's germline CDR1 is SNHLY and CDR2 FYNNEI. V lost 6 bases and J lost 2, with 10 bases in between. CDR3 in DNA: TGTGCCAGCAGCAACAGGATGCAAGAGACCCAGTACTTC. Translated: CASSNRMQETQYF.

The J gene is TRBJ1-1, the V gene TRBV25-1; no clear D gene. This CDR3 contains 12 residues. The germline V gene encodes CDR1 MGHDK and CDR2 SYGVNS. Trimming stripped 1 base from V and 4 bases from J, with 4 bases between. For the CDR3, the DNA is TGTGCCAGCAGTGAATCAGGCACTGAAGCTTTCTTT. Its protein is CASSESGTEAFF.

Only one count was recorded for this clone. CDR3 loop: CASSRQAGQPQHF. The CDR3 DNA follows: TGCGCCAGCAGCCGACAGGCGGGTCAGCCCCAGCATTTT. The chain is built from TRBV4-1 and TRBJ1-5; D perhaps matches TRBD1 (6 bases). Deletions cut 4 bases from V and 6 bases from J, with 10 bases between. Germline-derived CDR1 and CDR2 are MGHRA and YSYEKL. This CDR3 region has 13 residues.

CDR3 protein: CASSIRQGDQPQHF. In DNA form, the CDR3 reads TGTGCCAGTAGTATACGACAGGGAGATCAGCCCCAGCATTTT. The V call is TRBV19, the J call TRBJ1-5; 7 bases line up with TRBD1. Germline loops: CDR1 LNHDA, CDR2 SQIVND (reference sequence). The CDR3 contains 14 residues. After removal of 2 bases from V and 5 bases from J, the junction contained 3 bases not matched to a gene.

J is TRBJ2-7 and V is TRBV27; no reliable D call. V was shortened by 3 bases and J by 2 bases, with 14 bases between the two germline ends. The CDR3 consists of 15 residues. Looked up from germline, CDR1 is MNHEY and CDR2 is SMNVEV (reference sequence). Here the CDR3 DNA reads TGTGCCAGCAGTTTTGTCGCAGGCCCCACCTACGAGCAGTACTTC. This codes for CASSFVAGPTYEQYF.

The V call is TRBV7-9, the J call TRBJ1-2; D uncertain. V lost 2 bases and J lost 8, with 15 bases in between. The length of the CDR3 is 14 residues. In germline, CDR1 is SEHNR, CDR2 FQNEAQ (reference sequence). In nucleotides, the CDR3 is TGTGCCAGCAGCTTAATACGAGGCACAACGGGCTACACCTTC. Protein product: CASSLIRGTTGYTF.

This chain joins TRBV9 and TRBJ2-2; 13 bases are shared with TRBD2. Germline assignment: CDR1 SGDLS and CDR2 YYNGEE. J lost 5 bases, V lost 4 bases, and 8 bases had no gene match. The CDR3 runs to 17 residues. CDR3 nucleotide sequence: TGTGCCAGCAGCCTTCGGACTAGCGGGGGCCGGACCGGGGAGCTGTTTTTT. As protein: CASSLRTSGGRTGELFF.